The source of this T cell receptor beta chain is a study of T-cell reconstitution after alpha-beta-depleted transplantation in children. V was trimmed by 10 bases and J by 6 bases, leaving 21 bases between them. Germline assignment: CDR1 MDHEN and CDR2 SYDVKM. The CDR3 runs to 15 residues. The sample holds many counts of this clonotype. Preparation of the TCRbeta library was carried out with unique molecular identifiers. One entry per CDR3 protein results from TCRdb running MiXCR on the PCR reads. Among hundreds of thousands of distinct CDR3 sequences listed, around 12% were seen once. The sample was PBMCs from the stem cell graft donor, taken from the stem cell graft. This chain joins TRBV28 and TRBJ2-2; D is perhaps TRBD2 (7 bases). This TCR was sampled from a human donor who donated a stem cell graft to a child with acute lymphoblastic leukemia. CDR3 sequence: CATLRGGVQAGELFF. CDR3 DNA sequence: TGTGCCACTCTTCGAGGGGGGGTTCAGGCCGGGGAGCTGTTTTTT. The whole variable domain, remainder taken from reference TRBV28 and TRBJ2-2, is DVKVTQSSRYLVKRTGEKVFLECVQDMDHENMFWYRQDPGLGLRLIYFSYDVKMKEKGDIPEGYSVSREKKERFSLILESASTNQTSMYLCATLRGGVQAGELFFGEGSRLTVL.